This TCR beta chain was captured by sequencing in a study of T-cell reconstitution after alpha-beta-depleted transplantation in children. The TCRbeta library incorporated unique molecular identifiers. TCRdb reanalysed the PCR reads using MiXCR and keeps one entry per CDR3 protein. The sample contains over 85,000 distinct CDR3 sequences, 9% to 12% of which appear only once. The CDR3 is 16 residues long. V lost 0 bases and J lost 4, with 13 bases in between. Looked up from germline, CDR1 is KGHSH and CDR2 is LQKENI. This clonotype has a handful of counts. The sample was PBMCs from the stem cell graft donor, taken from the stem cell graft. The chain employs TRBV18 and TRBJ2-1, with D perhaps TRBD2 (6 bases). The origin of this receptor is a human donor who donated a stem cell graft to a child with acute lymphoblastic leukemia. The CDR3 region is CASSPPASGLYNEQFF. Here the CDR3 DNA reads TGTGCCAGCTCACCACCGGCGAGCGGGCTATACAATGAGCAGTTCTTC.